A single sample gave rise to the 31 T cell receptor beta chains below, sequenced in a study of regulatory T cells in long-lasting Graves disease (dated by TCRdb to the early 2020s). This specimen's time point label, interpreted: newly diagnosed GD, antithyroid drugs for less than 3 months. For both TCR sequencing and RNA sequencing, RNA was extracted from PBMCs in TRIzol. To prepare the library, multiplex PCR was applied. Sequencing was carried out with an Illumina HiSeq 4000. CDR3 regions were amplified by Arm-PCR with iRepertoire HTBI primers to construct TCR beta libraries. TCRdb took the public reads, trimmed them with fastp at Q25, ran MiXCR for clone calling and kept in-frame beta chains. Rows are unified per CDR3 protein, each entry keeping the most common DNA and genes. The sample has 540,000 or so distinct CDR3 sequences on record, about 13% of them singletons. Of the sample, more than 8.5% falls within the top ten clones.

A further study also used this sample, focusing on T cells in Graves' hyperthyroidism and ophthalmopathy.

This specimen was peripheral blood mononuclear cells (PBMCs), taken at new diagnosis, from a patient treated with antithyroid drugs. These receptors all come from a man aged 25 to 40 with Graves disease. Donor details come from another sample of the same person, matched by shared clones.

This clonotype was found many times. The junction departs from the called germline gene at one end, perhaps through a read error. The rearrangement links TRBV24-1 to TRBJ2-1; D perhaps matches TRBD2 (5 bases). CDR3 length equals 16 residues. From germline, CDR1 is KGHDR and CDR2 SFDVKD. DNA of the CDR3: TGTGCCACCAGTGCCACCGCCGGGGTATCCTCCAATGAGCAGTTCTTC. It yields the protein CATSATAGVSSNEQFF.

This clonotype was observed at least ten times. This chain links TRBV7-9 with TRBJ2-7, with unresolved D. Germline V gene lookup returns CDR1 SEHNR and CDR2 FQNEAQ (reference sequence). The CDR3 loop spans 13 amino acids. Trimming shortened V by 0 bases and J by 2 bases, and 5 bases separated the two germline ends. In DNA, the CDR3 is TGTGCCAGCAGCTTAGCCTTACCCTACGAGCAGTACTTC. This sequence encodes CASSLALPYEQYF.

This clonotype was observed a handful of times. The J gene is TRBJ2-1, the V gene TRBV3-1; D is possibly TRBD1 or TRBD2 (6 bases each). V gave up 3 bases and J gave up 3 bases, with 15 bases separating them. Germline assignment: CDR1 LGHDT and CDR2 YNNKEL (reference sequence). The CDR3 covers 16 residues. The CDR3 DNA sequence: TGTGCCAGCAGCCACGAGGGGGGCAGAGTCTACAATGAGCAGTTCTTC. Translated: CASSHEGGRVYNEQFF.

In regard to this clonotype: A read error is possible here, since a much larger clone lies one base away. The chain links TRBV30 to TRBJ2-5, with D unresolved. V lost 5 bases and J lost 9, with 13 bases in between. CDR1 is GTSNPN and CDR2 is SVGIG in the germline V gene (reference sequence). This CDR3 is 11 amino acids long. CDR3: CAWEAALAQYF. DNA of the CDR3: TGTGCCTGGGAGGCCGCTCTGGCCCAGTACTTC.

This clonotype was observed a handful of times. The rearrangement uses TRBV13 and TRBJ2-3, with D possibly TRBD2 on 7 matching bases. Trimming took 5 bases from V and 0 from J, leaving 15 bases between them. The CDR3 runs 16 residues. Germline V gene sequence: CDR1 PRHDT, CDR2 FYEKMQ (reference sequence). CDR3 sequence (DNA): TGTGCCAGCAGCGACAGGACTAGTAAGAGCACAGATACGCAGTATTTT. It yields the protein CASSDRTSKSTDTQYF.

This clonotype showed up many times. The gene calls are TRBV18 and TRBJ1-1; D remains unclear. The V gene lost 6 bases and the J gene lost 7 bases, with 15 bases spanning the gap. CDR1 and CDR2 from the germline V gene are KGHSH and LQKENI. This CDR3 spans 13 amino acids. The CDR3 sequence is CASSPGRANEAFF. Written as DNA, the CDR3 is TGTGCCAGCTCCCCTGGACGGGCCAATGAAGCTTTCTTT. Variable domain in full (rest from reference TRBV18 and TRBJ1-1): NAGVMQNPRHLVRRRGQEARLRCSPMKGHSHVYWYRQLPEEGLKFMVYLQKENIIDESGMPKERFSAEFPKEGPSILRIQQVVRGDSAAYFCASSPGRANEAFFGQGTRLTVV.

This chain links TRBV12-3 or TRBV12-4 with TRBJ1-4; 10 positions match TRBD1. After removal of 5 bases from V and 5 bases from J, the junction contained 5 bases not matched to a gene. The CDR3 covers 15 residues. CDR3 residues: CASSRTGGPNEKLFF. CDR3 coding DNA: TGTGCCAGCAGTCGGACAGGGGGGCCCAATGAAAAACTGTTTTTT.

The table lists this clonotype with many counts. The CDR3 coding sequence is TGTGCCAGCAGTGACGTTCGGGGGGCCCTTAATGAAAAACTGTTTTTT. It codes for CASSDVRGALNEKLFF. The chain couples TRBV6-1 to TRBJ1-4; TRBD1 is a possible D gene (6 bases). The V gene lost 3 bases and the J gene lost 4 bases, with 15 bases spanning the gap. Germline lookup yields CDR1 MNHNS and CDR2 SASEGT. The CDR3 contains 16 residues.

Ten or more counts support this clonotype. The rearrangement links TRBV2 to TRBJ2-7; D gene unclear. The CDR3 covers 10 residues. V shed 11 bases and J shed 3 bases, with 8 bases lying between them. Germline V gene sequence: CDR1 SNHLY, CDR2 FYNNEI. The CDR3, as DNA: TGTGCCTCTGGGTTCTACGAGCAGTACTTC. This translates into CASGFYEQYF. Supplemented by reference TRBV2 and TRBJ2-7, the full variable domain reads EPEVTQTPSHQVTQMGQEVILRCVPISNHLYFYWYRQILGQKVEFLVSFYNNEISEKSEIFDDQFSVERPDGSNFTLKIRSTKLEDSAMYFCASGFYEQYFGPGTRLTVT.

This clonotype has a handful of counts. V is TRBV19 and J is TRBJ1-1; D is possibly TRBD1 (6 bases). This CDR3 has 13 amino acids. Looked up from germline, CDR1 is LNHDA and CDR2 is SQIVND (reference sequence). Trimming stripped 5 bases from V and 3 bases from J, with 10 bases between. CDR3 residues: CASSRQEHTEAFF. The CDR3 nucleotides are TGTGCCAGTAGTCGACAGGAGCACACTGAAGCTTTCTTT.

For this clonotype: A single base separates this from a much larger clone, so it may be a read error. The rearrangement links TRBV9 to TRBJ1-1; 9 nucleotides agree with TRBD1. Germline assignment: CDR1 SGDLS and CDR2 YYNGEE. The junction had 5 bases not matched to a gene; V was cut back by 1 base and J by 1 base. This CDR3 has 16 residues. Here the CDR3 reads CASSVRGTGRNTEAFF. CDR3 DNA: TGTGCCAGCAGCGTAAGGGGGACAGGGAGGAACACTGAAGCTTTCTTT.

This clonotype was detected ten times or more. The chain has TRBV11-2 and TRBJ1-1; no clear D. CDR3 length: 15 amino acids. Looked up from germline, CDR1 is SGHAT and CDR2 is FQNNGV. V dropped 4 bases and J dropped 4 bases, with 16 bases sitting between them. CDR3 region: CASSSEDPRTTEAFF. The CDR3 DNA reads TGTGCCAGCAGCTCCGAAGACCCGCGAACCACTGAAGCTTTCTTT. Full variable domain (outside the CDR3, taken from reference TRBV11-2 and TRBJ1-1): EAGVAQSPRYKIIEKRQSVAFWCNPISGHATLYWYQQILGQGPKLLIQFQNNGVVDDSQLPKDRFSAERLKGVDSTLKIQPAKLEDSAVYLCASSSEDPRTTEAFFGQGTRLTVV.

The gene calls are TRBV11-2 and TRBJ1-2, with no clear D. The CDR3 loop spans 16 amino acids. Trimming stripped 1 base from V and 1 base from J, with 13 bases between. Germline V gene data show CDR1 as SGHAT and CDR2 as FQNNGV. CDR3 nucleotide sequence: TGTGCCAGCAGCTTAGGGTCAGGCCAAGTTAACTATGGCTACACCTTC. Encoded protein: CASSLGSGQVNYGYTF.

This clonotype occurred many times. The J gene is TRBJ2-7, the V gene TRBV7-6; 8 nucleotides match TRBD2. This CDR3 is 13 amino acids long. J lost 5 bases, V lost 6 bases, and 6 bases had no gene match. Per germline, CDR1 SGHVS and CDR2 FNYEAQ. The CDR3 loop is CASSPGTRNEQYF. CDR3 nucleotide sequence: TGTGCCAGCAGTCCCGGGACTAGGAACGAGCAGTACTTC.

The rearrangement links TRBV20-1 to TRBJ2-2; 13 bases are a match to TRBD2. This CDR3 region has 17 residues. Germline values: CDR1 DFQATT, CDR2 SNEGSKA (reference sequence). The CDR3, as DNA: TGCAGCGCCTCAGGACTAGCGGGAGCCGCGGACACCGGGGAGCTGTTTTTT. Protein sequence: CSASGLAGAADTGELFF.

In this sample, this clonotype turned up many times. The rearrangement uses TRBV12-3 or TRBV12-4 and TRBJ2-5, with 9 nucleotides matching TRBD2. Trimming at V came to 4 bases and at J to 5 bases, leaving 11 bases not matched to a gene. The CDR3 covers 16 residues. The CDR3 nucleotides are TGTGCCAGCAGTTCCCGCGGCGGGAGGGCCGAGGAGACCCAGTACTTC. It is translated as CASSSRGGRAEETQYF.

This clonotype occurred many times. The CDR3 DNA sequence: TGTGCCAGCAGTTTTTCCAGGGACTACGAGCAGTACTTC. As protein: CASSFSRDYEQYF. The rearrangement links TRBV28 to TRBJ2-7, with D possibly TRBD1 on 5 matching bases. From germline, CDR1 is MDHEN and CDR2 SYDVKM. V lost 3 bases to trimming and J lost 3 bases, with 9 bases between them. The length of the CDR3 is 13 residues.

The chain's CDR3 is CASSLQGRANTGELFF. CDR3 sequence (DNA): TGCGCCAGCAGCTTGCAAGGGAGAGCGAACACCGGGGAGCTGTTTTTT. This chain uses TRBV5-1 with TRBJ2-2; tentatively, D is TRBD2 (5 bases). The CDR3 has 16 amino acids. Germline V gives CDR1 SGHRS, CDR2 YFSETQ. V lost 1 base and J lost 0, with 10 bases in between.

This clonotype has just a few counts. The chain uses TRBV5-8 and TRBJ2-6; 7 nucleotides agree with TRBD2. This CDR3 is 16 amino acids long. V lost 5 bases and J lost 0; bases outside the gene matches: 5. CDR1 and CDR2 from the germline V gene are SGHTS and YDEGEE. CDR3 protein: CASSPGGYSGANVLTF. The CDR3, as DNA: TGTGCCAGCAGTCCCGGGGGGTACTCTGGGGCCAACGTCCTGACTTTC.

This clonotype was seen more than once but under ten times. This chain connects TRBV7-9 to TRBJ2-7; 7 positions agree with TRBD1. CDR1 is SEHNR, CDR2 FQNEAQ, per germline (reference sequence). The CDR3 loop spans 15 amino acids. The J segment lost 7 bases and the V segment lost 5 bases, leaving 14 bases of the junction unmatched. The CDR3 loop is CASSPGVGTGEEQYF. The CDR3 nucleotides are TGTGCCAGCAGCCCCGGAGTAGGCACAGGGGAAGAGCAGTACTTC.

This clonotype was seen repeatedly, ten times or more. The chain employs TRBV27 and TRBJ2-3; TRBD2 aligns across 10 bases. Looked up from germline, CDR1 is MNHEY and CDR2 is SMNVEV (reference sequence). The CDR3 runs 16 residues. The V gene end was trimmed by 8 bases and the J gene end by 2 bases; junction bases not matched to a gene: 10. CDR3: CASARALAGYTDTQYF. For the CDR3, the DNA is TGTGCCAGCGCAAGGGCACTAGCGGGGTACACAGATACGCAGTATTTT.

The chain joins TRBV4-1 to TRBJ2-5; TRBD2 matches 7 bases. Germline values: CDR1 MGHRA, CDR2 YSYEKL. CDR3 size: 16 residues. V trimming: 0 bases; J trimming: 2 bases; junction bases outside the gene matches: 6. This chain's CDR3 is CASSQDGGSGQETQYF. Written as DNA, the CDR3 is TGCGCCAGCAGCCAAGACGGCGGGAGCGGACAAGAGACCCAGTACTTC.

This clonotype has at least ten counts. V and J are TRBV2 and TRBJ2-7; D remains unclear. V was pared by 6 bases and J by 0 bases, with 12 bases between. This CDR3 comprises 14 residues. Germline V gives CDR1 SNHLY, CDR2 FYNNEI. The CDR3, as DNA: TGTGCCAGCAGCTCCGGACCGACCTCCTACGAGCAGTACTTC. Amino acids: CASSSGPTSYEQYF. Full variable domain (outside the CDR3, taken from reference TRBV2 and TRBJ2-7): EPEVTQTPSHQVTQMGQEVILRCVPISNHLYFYWYRQILGQKVEFLVSFYNNEISEKSEIFDDQFSVERPDGSNFTLKIRSTKLEDSAMYFCASSSGPTSYEQYFGPGTRLTVT.

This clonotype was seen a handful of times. CDR3 sequence: CATSILLAGEVDTQYF. The DNA of the CDR3 is TGTGCCACCAGTATACTACTAGCGGGAGAGGTAGATACGCAGTATTTT. The V gene is TRBV24-1, the J gene TRBJ2-3; TRBD2 matches at 11 bases. Per germline, CDR1 KGHDR and CDR2 SFDVKD. V was clipped by 6 bases and J by 5 bases; unmatched bases: 9. This CDR3 spans 16 amino acids.

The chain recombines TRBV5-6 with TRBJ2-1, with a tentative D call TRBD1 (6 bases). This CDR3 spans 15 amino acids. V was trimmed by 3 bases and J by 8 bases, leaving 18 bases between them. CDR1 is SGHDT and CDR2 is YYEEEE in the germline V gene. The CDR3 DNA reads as TGTGCCAGCAGCTCCCAATACCGGGACACCTATGAGCAGTTCTTC. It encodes CASSSQYRDTYEQFF. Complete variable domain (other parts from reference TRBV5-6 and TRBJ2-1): DAGVTQSPTHLIKTRGQQVTLRCSPKSGHDTVSWYQQALGQGPQFIFQYYEEEERQRGNFPDRFSGHQFPNYSSELNVNALLLGDSALYLCASSSQYRDTYEQFFGPGTRLTVL.

CDR3 loop: CAWSVLGEAYEQYF. The CDR3 region has the DNA TGTGCCTGGAGTGTACTCGGGGAAGCCTACGAGCAGTACTTC. The V call is TRBV30, the J call TRBJ2-7, with D possibly TRBD2 on 5 matching bases. The CDR3 consists of 14 residues. Germline V gene data show CDR1 as GTSNPN and CDR2 as SVGIG (reference sequence). The ends were cut back, 0 bases at V and 2 bases at J, with 11 bases in the middle.

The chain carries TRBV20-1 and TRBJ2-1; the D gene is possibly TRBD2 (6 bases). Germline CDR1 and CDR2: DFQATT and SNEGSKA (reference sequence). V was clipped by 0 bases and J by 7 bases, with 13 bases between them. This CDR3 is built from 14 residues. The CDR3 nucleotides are TGCAGTGCTAGAGAGAGGCGGGGAAGGAATGAGCAGTTCTTC. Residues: CSARERRGRNEQFF.

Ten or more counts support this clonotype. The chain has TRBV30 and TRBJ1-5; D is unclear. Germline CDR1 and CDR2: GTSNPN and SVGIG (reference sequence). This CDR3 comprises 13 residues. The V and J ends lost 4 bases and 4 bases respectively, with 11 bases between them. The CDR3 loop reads CAWTPRENQPQHF. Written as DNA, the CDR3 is TGTGCCTGGACCCCGCGCGAAAATCAGCCCCAGCATTTT.

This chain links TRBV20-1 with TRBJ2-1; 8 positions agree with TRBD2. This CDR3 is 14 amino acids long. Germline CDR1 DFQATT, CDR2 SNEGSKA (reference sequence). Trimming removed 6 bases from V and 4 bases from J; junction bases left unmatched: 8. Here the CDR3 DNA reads TGCAGTGCCACCCCTAGCGGGCTATACAATGAGCAGTTCTTC. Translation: CSATPSGLYNEQFF.

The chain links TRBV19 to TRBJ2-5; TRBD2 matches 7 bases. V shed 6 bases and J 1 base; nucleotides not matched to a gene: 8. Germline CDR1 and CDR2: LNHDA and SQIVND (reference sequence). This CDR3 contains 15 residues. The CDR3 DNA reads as TGTGCCAGTAGCGGGGTAGCGGGTACCCAAGAGACCCAGTACTTC. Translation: CASSGVAGTQETQYF.

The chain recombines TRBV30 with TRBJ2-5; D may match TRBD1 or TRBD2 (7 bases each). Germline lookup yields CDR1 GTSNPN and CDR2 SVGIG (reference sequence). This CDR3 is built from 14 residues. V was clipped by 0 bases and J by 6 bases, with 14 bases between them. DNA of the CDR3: TGTGCCTGGAGTGTGGGAGGGGGCCTAAAGACCCAGTACTTC. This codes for CAWSVGGGLKTQYF.